This T cell receptor beta chain was recorded in a study of long-term antiretroviral therapy in people with HIV. Every one of the participants with HIV received treatment in the United States. General observations from the study: Neither ART adherence, viral resistance nor therapy changes were documented. Clones that had undergone expansion before ART dominated the repertoire at all time points.

As concerns this clone: Its antigen is as yet unknown.

Sequencing relied on immunoSEQ assay v3.0, run at survey level. Using immunoSEQ multiplex PCR, the repertoire was profiled, and TCRdb retains in-frame clones only, with some absent. Here the sample spans tens of thousands of clones, about 80% being singletons. Trimming cost V 1 base and J 2 bases; bases outside gene matches: 9. This CDR3 spans 17 amino acids. CDR1 and CDR2 from the germline V gene are SGHDT and YYEEEE. The origin of this receptor is a man aged 18-30 years with HIV. This sequence joins TRBV5-6 and TRBJ2-3; 8 positions agree with TRBD2. Sample: unsorted PBMCs, taken 0.5 years after starting antiretroviral therapy. CDR3 residues: CASSLLLAETHTDTQYF. The CDR3 coding sequence is TGTGCCAGCAGCTTGTTACTAGCGGAGACCCACACAGATACGCAGTATTTT.